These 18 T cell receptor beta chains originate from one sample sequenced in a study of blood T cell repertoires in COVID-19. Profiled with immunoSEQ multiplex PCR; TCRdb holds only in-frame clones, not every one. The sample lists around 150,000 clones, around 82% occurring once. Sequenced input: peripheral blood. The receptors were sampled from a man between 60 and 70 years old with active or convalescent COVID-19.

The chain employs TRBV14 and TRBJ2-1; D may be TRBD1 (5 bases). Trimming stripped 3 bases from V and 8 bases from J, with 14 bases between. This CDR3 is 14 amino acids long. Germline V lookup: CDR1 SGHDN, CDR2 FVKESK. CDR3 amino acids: CASSHRTGPHEQFF. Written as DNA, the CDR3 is TGTGCCAGCAGCCACCGAACAGGTCCCCATGAGCAGTTCTTC.

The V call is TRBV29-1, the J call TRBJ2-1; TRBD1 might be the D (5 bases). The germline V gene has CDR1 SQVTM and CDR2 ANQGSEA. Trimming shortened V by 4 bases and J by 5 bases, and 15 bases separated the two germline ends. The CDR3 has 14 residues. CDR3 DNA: TGCAGCGTTGGGAAGGGGCTAGTCCACAATGAGCAGTTCTTC. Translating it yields CSVGKGLVHNEQFF.

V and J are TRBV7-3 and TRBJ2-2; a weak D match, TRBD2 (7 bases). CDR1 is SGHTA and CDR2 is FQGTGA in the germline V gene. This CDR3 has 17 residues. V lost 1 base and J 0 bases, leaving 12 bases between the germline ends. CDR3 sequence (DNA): TGTGCCAGCAGCTTAAGGGCGGGGGCACCGAACACCGGGGAGCTGTTTTTT. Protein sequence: CASSLRAGAPNTGELFF.

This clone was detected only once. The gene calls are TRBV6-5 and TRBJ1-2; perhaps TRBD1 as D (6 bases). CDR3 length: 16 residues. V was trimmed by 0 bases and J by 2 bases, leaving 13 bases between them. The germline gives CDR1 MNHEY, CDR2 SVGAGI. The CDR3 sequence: CASSYSLDRLNYGYTF. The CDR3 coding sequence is TGTGCCAGCAGTTACTCACTGGACAGATTAAACTATGGCTACACCTTC.

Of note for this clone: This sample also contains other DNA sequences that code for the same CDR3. In DNA, the CDR3 is TGCGCCAGCAGCCAGGCAGGGGGCATAAGCTATGGCTACACCTTC. It is translated as CASSQAGGISYGYTF. The J gene is TRBJ1-2, the V gene TRBV4-1, with 8 nucleotides matching TRBD1. Germline lookup yields CDR1 MGHRA and CDR2 YSYEKL. CDR3 length equals 15 residues. V lost 3 bases, J lost 4 bases, and 7 bases stayed unmatched.

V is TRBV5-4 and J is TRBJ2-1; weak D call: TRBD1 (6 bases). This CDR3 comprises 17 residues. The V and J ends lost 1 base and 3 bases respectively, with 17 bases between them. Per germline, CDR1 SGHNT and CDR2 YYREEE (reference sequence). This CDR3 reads CASSLSPGTTFYNEQFF. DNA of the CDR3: TGTGCCAGCAGCTTGAGTCCCGGGACAACCTTCTACAATGAGCAGTTCTTC.

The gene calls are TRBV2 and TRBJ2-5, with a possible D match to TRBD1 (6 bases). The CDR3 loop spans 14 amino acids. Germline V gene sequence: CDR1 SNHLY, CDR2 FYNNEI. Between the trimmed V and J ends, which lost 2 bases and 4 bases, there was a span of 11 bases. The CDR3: CASSERGMIETQYF. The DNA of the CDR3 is TGTGCCAGCAGTGAAAGGGGGATGATAGAGACCCAGTACTTC.

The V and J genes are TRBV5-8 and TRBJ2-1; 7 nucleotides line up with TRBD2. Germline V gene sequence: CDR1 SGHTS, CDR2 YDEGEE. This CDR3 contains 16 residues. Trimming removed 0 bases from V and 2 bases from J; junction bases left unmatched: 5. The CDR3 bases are TGTGCCAGCAGCTTGGGGGTAGCGGGCCCCTACAATGAGCAGTTCTTC. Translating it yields CASSLGVAGPYNEQFF.

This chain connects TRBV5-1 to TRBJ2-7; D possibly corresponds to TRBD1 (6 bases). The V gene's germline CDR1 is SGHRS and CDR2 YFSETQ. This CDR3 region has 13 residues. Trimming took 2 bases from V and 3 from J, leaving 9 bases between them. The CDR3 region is CASSFRRGYEQYF. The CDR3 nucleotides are TGCGCCAGCAGCTTCCGCAGGGGCTACGAGCAGTACTTC.

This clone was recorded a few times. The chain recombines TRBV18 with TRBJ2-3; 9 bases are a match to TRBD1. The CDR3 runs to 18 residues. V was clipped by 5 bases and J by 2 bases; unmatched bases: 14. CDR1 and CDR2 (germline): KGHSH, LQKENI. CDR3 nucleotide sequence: TGTGCCAGCTCAGCCGGGACAGGGCTGGGACTACACACAGATACGCAGTATTTT. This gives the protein CASSAGTGLGLHTDTQYF.

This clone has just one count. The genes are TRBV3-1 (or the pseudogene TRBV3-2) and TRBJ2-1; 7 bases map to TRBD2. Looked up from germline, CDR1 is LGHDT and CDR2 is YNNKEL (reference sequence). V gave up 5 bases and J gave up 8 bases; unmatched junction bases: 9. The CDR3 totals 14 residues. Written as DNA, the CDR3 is TGTGCCAGCAGCGCACGGGGAGGGCCGGATGAGCAGTTCTTC. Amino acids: CASSARGGPDEQFF.

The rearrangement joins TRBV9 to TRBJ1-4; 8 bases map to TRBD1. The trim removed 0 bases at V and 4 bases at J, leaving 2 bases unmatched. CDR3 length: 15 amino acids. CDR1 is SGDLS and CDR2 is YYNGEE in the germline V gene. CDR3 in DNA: TGTGCCAGCAGCGTAGGGACAGGGCTTAATGAAAAACTGTTTTTT. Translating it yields CASSVGTGLNEKLFF. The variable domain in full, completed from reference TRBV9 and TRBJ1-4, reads DSGVTQTPKHLITATGQRVTLRCSPRSGDLSVYWYQQSLDQGLQFLIQYYNGEERAKGNILERFSAQQFPDLHSELNLSSLELGDSALYFCASSVGTGLNEKLFFGSGTQLSVL.

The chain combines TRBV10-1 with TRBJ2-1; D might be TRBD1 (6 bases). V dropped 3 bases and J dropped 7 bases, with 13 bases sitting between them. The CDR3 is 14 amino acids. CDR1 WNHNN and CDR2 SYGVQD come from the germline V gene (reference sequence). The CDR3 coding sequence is TGCGCCAGCAGTGATCTGCCCCAGGGGAATGAGCAGTTCTTC. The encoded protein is CASSDLPQGNEQFF.

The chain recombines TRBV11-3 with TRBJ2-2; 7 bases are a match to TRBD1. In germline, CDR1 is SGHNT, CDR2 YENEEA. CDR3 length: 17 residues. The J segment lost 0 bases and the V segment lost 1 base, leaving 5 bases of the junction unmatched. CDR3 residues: CASSLGYRGSNTGELFF. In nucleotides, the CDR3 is TGTGCCAGCAGCTTAGGATACAGGGGATCGAACACCGGGGAGCTGTTTTTT.

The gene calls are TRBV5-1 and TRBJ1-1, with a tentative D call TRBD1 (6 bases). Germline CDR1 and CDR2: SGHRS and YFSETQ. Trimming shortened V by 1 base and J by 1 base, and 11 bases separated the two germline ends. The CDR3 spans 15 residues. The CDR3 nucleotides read TGCGCCAGCAGCTTGATGGGACAAAGGAACACTGAAGCTTTCTTT. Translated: CASSLMGQRNTEAFF.

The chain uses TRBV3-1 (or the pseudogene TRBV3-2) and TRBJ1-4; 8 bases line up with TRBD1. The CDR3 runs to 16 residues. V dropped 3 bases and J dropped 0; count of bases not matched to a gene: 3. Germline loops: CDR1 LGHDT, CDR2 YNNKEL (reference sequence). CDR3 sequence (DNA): TGTGCCAGCAGCCACGACAGGGGCCCAACTAATGAAAAACTGTTTTTT. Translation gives CASSHDRGPTNEKLFF.

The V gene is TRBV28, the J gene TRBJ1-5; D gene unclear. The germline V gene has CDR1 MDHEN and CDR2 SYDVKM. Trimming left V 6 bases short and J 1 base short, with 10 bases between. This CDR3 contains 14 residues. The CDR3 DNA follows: TGTGCCAGCAGACCCCATCAGAGCAATCAGCCCCAGCATTTT. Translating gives CASRPHQSNQPQHF.

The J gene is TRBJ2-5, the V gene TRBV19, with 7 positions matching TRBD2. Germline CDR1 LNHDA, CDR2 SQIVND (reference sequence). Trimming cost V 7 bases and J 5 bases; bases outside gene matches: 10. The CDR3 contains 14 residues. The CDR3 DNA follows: TGTGCCAGTAAGCGGGACTCGGGGAGGGAGACCCAGTACTTC. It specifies CASKRDSGRETQYF.